This TCR beta chain comes out of a study of identical twins. Broader study findings: Twin pairs' shared out-of-frame alpha sequences were enriched in low generation probability. There is a chance that invariant MAIT and iNKT cells partially muddied zero-insertion analyses.

This clonotype was recorded at least ten times. Its antigen is unidentified. CDR3 length equals 14 residues. V shed 0 bases and J shed 5 bases, with 10 bases lying between them. Germline assignment: CDR1 ENHRY and CDR2 SYGVKD. A universal primer binding site was introduced by template switching. The final cDNA contained unique molecular identifiers. TCRdb independently ran MiXCR on the 5' RACE reads; one entry per CDR3 protein. The table lists roughly 240,000 distinct CDR3 sequences, about 7.5% of them singletons, with under 6% in the top ten. These data also featured in a second study, about yellow fever vaccine responses in identical twins.

V gene TRBV10-3 combines with J gene TRBJ2-5, with a possible D match to TRBD2 (6 bases). This clonotype was obtained from a woman aged 18-29 years in good health. The sequenced sample was CD8+ T cells sorted from blood. DNA for the CDR3: TGTGCCATCAGTGAGTCGGCGGGGACGGAGACCCAGTACTTC. Translated: CAISESAGTETQYF.